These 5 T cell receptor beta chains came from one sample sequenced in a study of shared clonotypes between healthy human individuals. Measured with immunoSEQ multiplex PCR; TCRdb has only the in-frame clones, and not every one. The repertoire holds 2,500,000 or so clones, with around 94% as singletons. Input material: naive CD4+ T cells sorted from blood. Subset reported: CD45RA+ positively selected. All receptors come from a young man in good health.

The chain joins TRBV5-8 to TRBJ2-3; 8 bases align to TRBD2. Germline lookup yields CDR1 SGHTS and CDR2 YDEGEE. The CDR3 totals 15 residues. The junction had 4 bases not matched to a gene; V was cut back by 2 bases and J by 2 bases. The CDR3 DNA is TGTGCCAGCAGCTTAGCGGGAGAGCCCACAGATACGCAGTATTTT. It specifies CASSLAGEPTDTQYF.

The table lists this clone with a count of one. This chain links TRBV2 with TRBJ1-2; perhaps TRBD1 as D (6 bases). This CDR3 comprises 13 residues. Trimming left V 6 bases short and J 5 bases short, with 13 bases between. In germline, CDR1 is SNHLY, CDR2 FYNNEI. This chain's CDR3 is CASRIRTAYGYTF. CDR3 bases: TGTGCCAGCAGAATTAGGACAGCTTATGGCTACACCTTC.

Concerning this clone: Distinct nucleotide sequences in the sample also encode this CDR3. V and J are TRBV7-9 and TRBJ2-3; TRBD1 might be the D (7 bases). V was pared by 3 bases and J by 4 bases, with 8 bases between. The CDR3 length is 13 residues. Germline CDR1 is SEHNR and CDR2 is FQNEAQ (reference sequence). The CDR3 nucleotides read TGTGCCAGCAGCTTCAGGGGGGCAGATACGCAGTATTTT. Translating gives CASSFRGADTQYF.

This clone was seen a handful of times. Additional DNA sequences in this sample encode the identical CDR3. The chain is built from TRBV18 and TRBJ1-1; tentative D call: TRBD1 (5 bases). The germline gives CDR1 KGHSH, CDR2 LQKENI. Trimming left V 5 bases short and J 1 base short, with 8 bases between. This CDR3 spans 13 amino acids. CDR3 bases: TGTGCCAGCTCAGCCCAGGGGAACACTGAAGCTTTCTTT. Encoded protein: CASSAQGNTEAFF.

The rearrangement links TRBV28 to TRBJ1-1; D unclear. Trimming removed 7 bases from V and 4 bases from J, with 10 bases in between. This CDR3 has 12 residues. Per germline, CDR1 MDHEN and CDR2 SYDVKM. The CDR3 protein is CASISVGTEAFF. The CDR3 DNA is TGTGCCAGCATTTCGGTTGGCACTGAAGCTTTCTTT.